The clone carrying this TCR beta chain occurred a few times. The sample has other DNA sequences that encode this CDR3 too. The source of the sample is a study of blood T cell repertoires in COVID-19. Overall study: From T cells, B-cell-depleted T cells, or PBMCs came the material, which was cDNA or gDNA.

Original handling: Reference gene primer amplification in the assay estimated nucleated cell counts. This table comes from immunoSEQ multiplex PCR, and its TCRdb copy is limited to in-frame clones, with some not included. From that table come the V and J calls and clone size; the DNA was used to work out D and trimming. The sample includes 150,000 to 200,000 clones, about 89% of them seen just once. V was cut by 3 bases and J by 5 bases, with 4 bases left in between. Germline V gene lookup returns CDR1 SNHLY and CDR2 FYNNEI. This CDR3 region has 11 residues. The chain couples TRBV2 to TRBJ2-5, with D unresolved. The receptor's source is a man in his 70s with acute or convalescent COVID-19. Sequenced material: peripheral blood. CDR3 protein: CASSERETQYF. DNA for the CDR3: TGTGCCAGCAGTGAGAGGGAGACCCAGTACTTC.